These 14 T cell receptor beta chains were all obtained from the same sample, sequenced in a study of blood T cell repertoires in COVID-19. Clones were read by immunoSEQ multiplex PCR, and TCRdb kept only the in-frame ones, dropping some. The sample has 200,000 to 250,000 clones, approximately 80% seen once. The sequenced sample consisted of PBMCs or T cells enriched from blood (not recorded which). These receptor sequences come from a woman aged 60-70 years who had recovered from COVID-19.

The chain links TRBV18 to TRBJ1-2; possibly TRBD1 for D (6 bases). CDR1 and CDR2 (germline): KGHSH, LQKENI. The CDR3 is 16 residues long. V gave up 0 bases and J gave up 4 bases, with 15 bases separating them. The CDR3 region has the DNA TGTGCCAGCTCACCACCGTTGGCAGGGGTGAGCTATGGCTACACCTTC. Translating it yields CASSPPLAGVSYGYTF. Combining the CDR3 with reference TRBV18 and TRBJ1-2 gives the whole variable domain NAGVMQNPRHLVRRRGQEARLRCSPMKGHSHVYWYRQLPEEGLKFMVYLQKENIIDESGMPKERFSAEFPKEGPSILRIQQVVRGDSAAYFCASSPPLAGVSYGYTFGSGTRLTVV.

The chain carries TRBV27 and TRBJ1-3; D call uncertain. CDR1 is MNHEY and CDR2 is SMNVEV in the germline V gene (reference sequence). This CDR3 contains 17 residues. V dropped 2 bases and J dropped 2 bases, with 16 bases sitting between them. The CDR3 reads CASSLEAPGLAGNTIYF. CDR3 in DNA: TGTGCCAGCAGTTTAGAAGCTCCGGGGTTGGCTGGAAACACCATATATTTT.

V usage is TRBV4-3 and J usage is TRBJ2-2; 7 bases are shared with TRBD1. Trimming took 4 bases from V and 7 from J; bases not matched to a gene: 9. CDR3 length: 15 amino acids. The germline V gene has CDR1 LGHNA and CDR2 YSLEER. The CDR3 sequence is CASSPGQGEHGELFF. In DNA form, the CDR3 reads TGCGCCAGCAGCCCGGGGCAGGGGGAGCACGGGGAGCTGTTTTTT.

This clone was observed once. The chain recombines TRBV4-2 with TRBJ2-1; TRBD2 aligns across 10 bases. V was pared by 0 bases and J by 2 bases, with 1 base of the junction left unmatched. Germline V lookup: CDR1 LGHNA, CDR2 YNFKEQ. This CDR3 is built from 16 residues. CDR3 sequence reads: CASSQDGTSAYNEQFF. The DNA for the CDR3 is TGTGCCAGCAGCCAAGATGGGACTAGCGCCTACAATGAGCAGTTCTTC.

This clone qualifies as large. The chain employs TRBV7-3 and TRBJ2-2; TRBD1 aligns across 10 bases. CDR3 length: 14 residues. Germline V gene lookup returns CDR1 SGHTA and CDR2 FQGTGA. V lost 10 bases and J lost 1; bases outside the gene matches: 3. CDR3 nucleotide sequence: TGTGCCACCAGGGACAGGGGGAACACCGGGGAGCTGTTTTTT. It is translated as CATRDRGNTGELFF.

This chain connects TRBV5-5 to TRBJ1-1; the D gene is possibly TRBD1 (5 bases). V shed 1 base and J shed 0 bases, with 10 bases lying between them. Germline lookup yields CDR1 SGHKS and CDR2 YYEKEE (reference sequence). The CDR3 contains 15 residues. In DNA form, the CDR3 reads TGTGCCAGCAGCTTGTACGGGGGAATGAACACTGAAGCTTTCTTT. Residues: CASSLYGGMNTEAFF.

The chain joins TRBV27 to TRBJ2-1; perhaps TRBD1 as D (6 bases). Between the trimmed V and J ends, which lost 3 bases and 9 bases, there was a span of 18 bases. Germline loops: CDR1 MNHEY, CDR2 SMNVEV (reference sequence). The CDR3 is made up of 15 amino acids. The CDR3 sequence is CASSLWVDSGVEQFF. The CDR3 DNA sequence: TGTGCCAGCAGTTTGTGGGTAGACTCAGGGGTTGAGCAGTTCTTC.

The V gene is TRBV9, the J gene TRBJ2-7; 8 bases are shared with TRBD2. The CDR3 totals 12 residues. Trimming at V came to 4 bases and at J to 7 bases, leaving 4 bases not matched to a gene. The germline gives CDR1 SGDLS, CDR2 YYNGEE. CDR3 protein: CASSSGGGEQYF. CDR3 nucleotide sequence: TGTGCCAGCAGCTCGGGCGGGGGGGAGCAGTACTTC.

The V and J genes are TRBV4-2 and TRBJ1-3, with D possibly being TRBD1 (6 bases). The CDR3 runs to 16 residues. The V gene's germline CDR1 is LGHNA and CDR2 YNFKEQ. The V and J ends lost 1 base and 2 bases respectively, with 12 bases between them. DNA for the CDR3: TGTGCCAGCAGCCAAGCCGTTCGGACAGCTGGAAACACCATATATTTT. This gives the protein CASSQAVRTAGNTIYF.

About this clone: The sample carries other DNA sequences with the same CDR3. The chain couples TRBV18 to TRBJ2-3; no firm D call. The length of the CDR3 is 11 residues. Trimming took 6 bases from V and 6 from J, leaving 7 bases between them. The germline V gene encodes CDR1 KGHSH and CDR2 LQKENI. The CDR3 DNA follows: TGTGCCAGCTCTCCTCTGGATACGCAGTATTTT. This gives the protein CASSPLDTQYF.

This clone was counted a few times. This sequence joins TRBV4-1 and TRBJ2-2; 12 bases map to TRBD1. Trimming cost V 3 bases and J 4 bases; bases outside gene matches: 9. The germline CDR1 and CDR2 sequences are MGHRA and YSYEKL. The CDR3 is 18 amino acids. In DNA form, the CDR3 reads TGCGCCAGCAGCCAGTTTGCCGGGACAGGGGGCCTCACCGGGGAGCTGTTTTTT. It yields the protein CASSQFAGTGGLTGELFF.

V is TRBV6-5 and J is TRBJ1-1, with 10 positions matching TRBD1. The CDR3 is made up of 15 amino acids. Germline CDR1 MNHEY, CDR2 SVGAGI. Losses at the gene ends were 2 bases for V and 1 base for J; bases not matched to a gene: 1. The CDR3 protein is CASSYRTGGNTEAFF. The CDR3 coding sequence is TGTGCCAGCAGTTACCGGACAGGGGGGAACACTGAAGCTTTCTTT.

The V call is TRBV25-1, the J call TRBJ2-7; TRBD2 aligns across 10 bases. CDR1 and CDR2 from the germline V gene are MGHDK and SYGVNS. The V and J ends lost 2 bases and 4 bases, in that order; junction bases with no gene match: 11. This CDR3 has 17 residues. In DNA, the CDR3 is TGTGCCAGCAGTGAAAGGGATAGCGGGGGGACACTTTACGAGCAGTACTTC. This codes for CASSERDSGGTLYEQYF.

V gene TRBV18 combines with J gene TRBJ1-6, with 10 bases that match TRBD1. The V and J ends lost 2 bases and 7 bases, in that order; junction bases with no gene match: 5. CDR1 and CDR2 from the germline V gene are KGHSH and LQKENI. This CDR3 region has 16 residues. The CDR3 DNA reads as TGTGCCAGCTCACCAGGTCAGGACAGGGGGAATTCACCCCTCCACTTT. It yields the protein CASSPGQDRGNSPLHF. Complete variable domain (other parts from reference TRBV18 and TRBJ1-6): NAGVMQNPRHLVRRRGQEARLRCSPMKGHSHVYWYRQLPEEGLKFMVYLQKENIIDESGMPKERFSAEFPKEGPSILRIQQVVRGDSAAYFCASSPGQDRGNSPLHFGNGTRLTVT.